A single sample is the source of the 27 T cell receptor beta chains below, sequenced in a study of shared clonotypes between healthy human individuals. Repertoires were generated with immunoSEQ multiplex PCR, while TCRdb's copy carries only in-frame clones and drops some. Here the sample spans approximately 600,000 clones, around 95% being singletons. Terminally differentiated effector memory CD45RA+ cells were excluded by CCR7 positive selection of CD45RO-negative cells. Sequencing input: naive CD8+ T cells sorted from blood. These receptors were taken from a woman in her thirties in good health.

The rearrangement links TRBV27 to TRBJ2-7; possibly TRBD1 or TRBD2 for D (5 bases each). CDR1 MNHEY and CDR2 SMNVEV come from the germline V gene (reference sequence). V lost 3 bases to trimming and J lost 5 bases, with 14 bases between them. The CDR3 is 14 residues long. The CDR3 DNA reads TGTGCCAGCAGTTTCGCCACTAGGGGTAACGAGCAGTACTTC. Residues: CASSFATRGNEQYF.

CDR3 nucleotides: TGTGCCAGCAGTTACGATGGCGGGACCTACGAGCAGTACTTC. Translated, it gives CASSYDGGTYEQYF. The genes are TRBV6-5 and TRBJ2-7, with TRBD2 as a possible D gene (6 bases). V lost 2 bases to trimming and J lost 2 bases, with 10 bases between them. Germline CDR1 and CDR2: MNHEY and SVGAGI. The CDR3 is made up of 14 amino acids.

The chain links TRBV28 to TRBJ2-5; 12 positions match TRBD2. This CDR3 spans 18 amino acids. Germline V lookup: CDR1 MDHEN, CDR2 SYDVKM. V lost 6 bases, J lost 5 bases, and 16 bases stayed unmatched. CDR3 amino acids: CASRPIAGTSGRAETQYF. The CDR3 DNA follows: TGTGCCAGCAGGCCAATCGCCGGGACTAGCGGGCGGGCGGAGACCCAGTACTTC.

This chain connects TRBV29-1 to TRBJ2-4, with 8 bases that match TRBD1. The germline V gene encodes CDR1 SQVTM and CDR2 ANQGSEA. The V and J ends lost 1 base and 0 bases, in that order; junction bases with no gene match: 8. The CDR3 runs 17 residues. In nucleotides, the CDR3 is TGCAGCGTTGAAGGACAGGGGATGGGGCTAGCCAAAAACATTCAGTACTTC. Encoded protein: CSVEGQGMGLAKNIQYF.

The genes are TRBV4-1 and TRBJ2-1; 13 bases align to TRBD2. The ends lost 2 bases at V and 6 bases at J; junction bases unmatched: 1. This CDR3 comprises 15 residues. Germline V gene sequence: CDR1 MGHRA, CDR2 YSYEKL. CDR3 nucleotides: TGCGCCAGCAGCCAAAGGACTAGCGGGAGCAATGAGCAGTTCTTC. It encodes CASSQRTSGSNEQFF.

The genes are TRBV10-3 and TRBJ2-7; 11 nucleotides line up with TRBD2. V shed 6 bases and J 3 bases; nucleotides not matched to a gene: 13. Germline V CDR1 and CDR2: ENHRY, SYGVKD. This CDR3 is 17 amino acids long. The CDR3 reads CAIRGGVAGGPLYEQYF. The CDR3 nucleotides read TGTGCCATCAGGGGCGGGGTAGCGGGAGGGCCTCTCTACGAGCAGTACTTC.

The rearrangement uses TRBV15 and TRBJ2-7; 10 bases fit TRBD2. Germline V lookup: CDR1 LNHNV, CDR2 YYDKDF (reference sequence). The V gene end was trimmed by 0 bases and the J gene end by 6 bases; junction bases not matched to a gene: 8. The CDR3 extends over 16 amino acids. The CDR3, as DNA: TGTGCCACCAGCAGAGATCTGGCTAGCGGGAGAGGCGAGCAGTACTTC. Its protein product is CATSRDLASGRGEQYF.

This clone showed up just a few times. The V and J genes are TRBV2 and TRBJ2-7, with TRBD1 as a possible D gene (5 bases). The CDR3 loop spans 14 amino acids. CDR1 SNHLY and CDR2 FYNNEI come from the germline V gene. V was cut by 3 bases and J by 4 bases, with 13 bases left in between. CDR3 in DNA: TGTGCCAGCAGTGATCTCGCGACAGAATACGAGCAGTACTTC. Its translation is CASSDLATEYEQYF.

This rearrangement joins TRBV7-2 to TRBJ2-7; TRBD2 agrees at 10 bases. This CDR3 contains 17 residues. V shed 3 bases and J 3 bases; nucleotides not matched to a gene: 11. Germline V gene sequence: CDR1 SGHTA, CDR2 FQGNSA. CDR3 nucleotides: TGTGCCAGCAGCTTGGACTACGGGACTAGCGACGACTACGAGCAGTACTTC. Protein: CASSLDYGTSDDYEQYF.

This chain connects TRBV5-4 to TRBJ2-2, with a weak D call TRBD1 (6 bases). The V end was cut by 6 bases, the J end by 0 bases, with 12 bases between. This CDR3 contains 15 residues. The V gene's germline CDR1 is SGHNT and CDR2 YYREEE (reference sequence). This CDR3 reads CASNPQGTNTGELFF. The CDR3 region has the DNA TGTGCCAGCAACCCCCAGGGGACGAACACCGGGGAGCTGTTTTTT.

The chain uses TRBV6-1 and TRBJ1-1; D perhaps matches TRBD1 (5 bases). Trimming shortened V by 2 bases and J by 8 bases, and 12 bases separated the two germline ends. CDR1 is MNHNS and CDR2 is SASEGT in the germline V gene. The CDR3 spans 13 residues. The CDR3 protein is CASSELGHPEAFF. CDR3 nucleotide sequence: TGTGCCAGCAGTGAATTGGGGCACCCAGAAGCTTTCTTT.

The chain employs TRBV5-1 and TRBJ2-7; 7 bases align to TRBD2. Per the germline V gene, CDR1 is SGHRS and CDR2 is YFSETQ. V shed 1 base and J 6 bases; nucleotides not matched to a gene: 10. The CDR3 has 15 amino acids. The CDR3 here is CASSLSSRGTSEQYF. In DNA form, the CDR3 reads TGCGCCAGCAGCTTGTCCTCGCGGGGGACGTCCGAGCAGTACTTC.

The rearrangement links TRBV28 to TRBJ2-1; possibly TRBD2 for D (5 bases). The CDR3 contains 13 residues. CDR1 and CDR2 from the germline V gene are MDHEN and SYDVKM. Deletions cut 6 bases from V and 8 bases from J, with 14 bases between. The CDR3 loop is CASRGLEDDEQFF. DNA of the CDR3: TGTGCCAGCAGAGGACTCGAAGACGATGAGCAGTTCTTC. Together with reference TRBV28 and TRBJ2-1, the CDR3 gives the full variable domain: DVKVTQSSRYLVKRTGEKVFLECVQDMDHENMFWYRQDPGLGLRLIYFSYDVKMKEKGDIPEGYSVSREKKERFSLILESASTNQTSMYLCASRGLEDDEQFFGPGTRLTVL.

This chain uses TRBV29-1 with TRBJ2-7; 9 nucleotides line up with TRBD2. V trimming: 6 bases; J trimming: 4 bases; junction bases outside the gene matches: 7. Germline assignment: CDR1 SQVTM and CDR2 ANQGSEA. The CDR3 is made up of 13 amino acids. CDR3 bases: TGCAGCGTAGTGGCGGGAGGGAGATACGAGCAGTACTTC. It translates to CSVVAGGRYEQYF.

V usage is TRBV29-1 and J usage is TRBJ1-1, with D maybe TRBD1 (6 bases). The CDR3 consists of 13 residues. Trimming pared 4 bases from V and 1 base from J, leaving 10 bases between. Germline V gene data show CDR1 as SQVTM and CDR2 as ANQGSEA. CDR3 sequence reads: CSVVRGGNTEAFF. CDR3 nucleotide sequence: TGCAGCGTTGTAAGGGGGGGGAACACTGAAGCTTTCTTT.

This clone has just one count. The chain joins TRBV5-4 to TRBJ2-3; weak D call: TRBD1 (6 bases). Germline CDR1 is SGHNT and CDR2 is YYREEE (reference sequence). Deletions cut 4 bases from V and 2 bases from J, with 14 bases between. CDR3 length equals 15 residues. CDR3 sequence: CASSGPGHDTDTQYF. CDR3 DNA sequence: TGTGCCAGCAGCGGCCCGGGACACGACACAGATACGCAGTATTTT.

The chain employs TRBV27 and TRBJ1-4; TRBD1 matches 8 bases. V was clipped by 4 bases and J by 9 bases; unmatched bases: 7. Germline values: CDR1 MNHEY, CDR2 SMNVEV (reference sequence). CDR3 size: 14 residues. Here the CDR3 DNA reads TGTGCCAGCAGTTCGGGACAGGAACGGAAAAAACTGTTTTTT. Translating it yields CASSSGQERKKLFF. The full variable domain, rest sourced from reference TRBV27 and TRBJ1-4, is EAQVTQNPRYLITVTGKKLTVTCSQNMNHEYMSWYRQDPGLGLRQIYYSMNVEVTDKGDVPEGYKVSRKEKRNFPLILESPSPNQTSLYFCASSSGQERKKLFFGSGTQLSVL.

The chain combines TRBV27 with TRBJ1-1; D not resolved. Germline lookup yields CDR1 MNHEY and CDR2 SMNVEV (reference sequence). The length of the CDR3 is 13 residues. The V and J ends lost 3 bases and 0 bases respectively, with 5 bases between them. CDR3 nucleotide sequence: TGTGCCAGCAGTTTGGCGCTGAACACTGAAGCTTTCTTT. As protein: CASSLALNTEAFF.

The rearrangement uses TRBV2 and TRBJ2-7, with 8 positions matching TRBD1. CDR3 length: 11 residues. V lost 8 bases, J lost 3 bases, and 0 bases stayed unmatched. Germline CDR1 SNHLY, CDR2 FYNNEI. The CDR3 sequence: CASDRGYEQYF. Here the CDR3 DNA reads TGTGCCAGCGACAGGGGCTACGAGCAGTACTTC.

V usage is TRBV7-9 and J usage is TRBJ2-5; D not certain. CDR1 is SEHNR and CDR2 is FQNEAQ in the germline V gene (reference sequence). Deletions cut 5 bases from V and 5 bases from J, with 15 bases between. The CDR3 totals 14 residues. The CDR3 here is CASSPRWNLETQYF. In DNA, the CDR3 is TGTGCCAGCAGCCCCAGGTGGAACCTGGAGACCCAGTACTTC.

This chain links TRBV28 with TRBJ2-1; no clear D. The V gene lost 1 base and the J gene lost 8 bases, with 15 bases spanning the gap. CDR3 length: 15 amino acids. Germline CDR1 MDHEN, CDR2 SYDVKM. CDR3 DNA: TGTGCCAGCAGTTTATTCGTCGGTGGGCCCCATGAGCAGTTCTTC. Residues: CASSLFVGGPHEQFF.

The chain couples TRBV14 to TRBJ1-1; D gene unclear. Germline V gene sequence: CDR1 SGHDN, CDR2 FVKESK. The CDR3 spans 13 residues. The V end lost 4 bases, the J end lost 5 bases, and 11 bases lay between the germline ends. DNA for the CDR3: TGTGCCAGCAGCCTAGGGTTGAGGACTGAAGCTTTCTTT. Its protein product is CASSLGLRTEAFF.

The V call is TRBV5-4, the J call TRBJ2-5; the D is unclear. The J call may be wrong; the DNA end is better matched by TRBJ2-7. The CDR3 runs 11 residues. The germline CDR1 and CDR2 sequences are SGHNT and YYREEE (reference sequence). The CDR3 nucleotides read TGTGCCAGCAGCTTACACGGCGAGCAGTACTTC. Protein sequence: CASSLHGEQYF.

This clone was counted a single time. This sequence joins TRBV23-1 and TRBJ2-5; TRBD2 might be the D (6 bases). TRBV23-1 is an open reading frame, and its role is uncertain. The V end was cut by 2 bases, the J end by 1 base, with 8 bases between. CDR3 length: 14 residues. In DNA, the CDR3 is TGCGCCAGCAGTCAAGGGGACTCCCAAGAGACCCAGTACTTC. It codes for CASSQGDSQETQYF.

This clone was seen a single time. The J gene is TRBJ2-7, the V gene TRBV27, with TRBD2 matching over 12 bases. The CDR3 has 18 amino acids. Germline V gene data show CDR1 as MNHEY and CDR2 as SMNVEV (reference sequence). The trim removed 7 bases at V and 4 bases at J, leaving 17 bases unmatched. This CDR3 reads CASTPWTSGILKGYEQYF. The CDR3 DNA sequence: TGTGCCAGCACTCCTTGGACTAGCGGGATACTAAAAGGGTACGAGCAGTACTTC.

Here the CDR3 reads CASSILGAYEQYF. In nucleotides, the CDR3 is TGTGCCAGTAGTATTCTGGGGGCCTACGAGCAGTACTTC. The chain has TRBV19 and TRBJ2-7; D may be TRBD1 or TRBD2 (5 bases each). The CDR3 has 13 amino acids. V was pared by 3 bases and J by 2 bases, with 8 bases between. Germline-derived CDR1 and CDR2 are LNHDA and SQIVND (reference sequence).

This clone appeared once. The chain has TRBV13 and TRBJ2-5; the match to TRBD2 covers 15 bases. Trimming cost V 5 bases and J 5 bases; bases outside gene matches: 6. CDR1 PRHDT and CDR2 FYEKMQ come from the germline V gene (reference sequence). The CDR3 is 16 residues long. The CDR3 loop is CASSTGLAGGLETQYF. The DNA for the CDR3 is TGTGCCAGCAGCACCGGACTAGCGGGAGGGCTTGAGACCCAGTACTTC.